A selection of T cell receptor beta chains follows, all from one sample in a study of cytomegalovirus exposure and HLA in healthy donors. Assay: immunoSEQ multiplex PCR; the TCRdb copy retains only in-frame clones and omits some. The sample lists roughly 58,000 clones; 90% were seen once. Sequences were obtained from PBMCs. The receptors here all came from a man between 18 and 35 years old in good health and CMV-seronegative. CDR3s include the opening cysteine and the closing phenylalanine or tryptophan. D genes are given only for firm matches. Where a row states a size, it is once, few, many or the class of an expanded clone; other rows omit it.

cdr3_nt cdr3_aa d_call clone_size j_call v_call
TGTGCCAGCATACGAACTAGCGGGATTTACAATGAGCAGTTCTTC CASIRTSGIYNEQFF TRBD2 - TRBJ2-1 TRBV27
TGTGCCAGCAGTGCTTATAGGAGCAGGGGTGAGCAGTTCTTC CASSAYRSRGEQFF - - TRBJ2-1 TRBV28
TGTGCCAGCAGTGACTCGGCTTTCCGGCAGTATTTT CASSDSAFRQYF - - TRBJ2-3 TRBV6-4
TGTGCCAGCTCGCCCCGGGACAGACTATACCACGAGCAGTACTTC CASSPRDRLYHEQYF TRBD1 - TRBJ2-7 TRBV18
TGTGCCAGCAGCCATCCTGGCCCGGGGGATGAAGGTATCACTGAAGCTTTCTTT CASSHPGPGDEGITEAFF - - TRBJ1-1 TRBV7-9
TGCGCCAGCAGCGGGCAACATGTAGCGGGAGCAGTTCACAGGTATCGGACAGATACGCAGTATTTT CASSGQHVAGAVHRYRTDTQYF TRBD2 - TRBJ2-3 TRBV5-1
TGCAGCGGTTTAGCGGGAGGGCACACAGATACGCAGTATTTT CSGLAGGHTDTQYF TRBD2 - TRBJ2-3 TRBV29-1
TGTGCCAGCAGAAACGGGGATACGCAGTATTTT CASRNGDTQYF - - TRBJ2-3 TRBV6-5
TGTGCCAGTAGTATTCAGGGGGCTAACTATGGCTACACCTTC CASSIQGANYGYTF TRBD1 - TRBJ1-2 TRBV19
TGTGCAAGTCGCTCCCCAGGCTACACCTTC CASRSPGYTF - - TRBJ1-2 TRBV12-2
TGTGCCAGCAGTTCCGGGACTCTCTCCTACAATGAGCAGTTCTTC CASSSGTLSYNEQFF - - TRBJ2-1 TRBV6-6
TGTGCCAGCAGCTTAGGAGATAGCCTTAGAGGTGGCTACACCTTC CASSLGDSLRGGYTF - - TRBJ1-2 TRBV5-5
TGTGCCAGCCAGAGAGATCCGGGGGACTACAATGAGCAGTTCTTC CASQRDPGDYNEQFF - - TRBJ2-1 TRBV6-4
TGTGCCAGTAGTATACCCCAGGCAACCGGGGAGCTGTTTTTT CASSIPQATGELFF - - TRBJ2-2 TRBV19
TGCGCCAGCAGCTTGGTGGCAGGGACTGGAAACACCATATATTTT CASSLVAGTGNTIYF - - TRBJ1-3 TRBV5-1
TGCGCCAGCAGCTCTGCGTGGGATACGCAGTATTTT CASSSAWDTQYF - - TRBJ2-3 TRBV5-1
TGCGCCAGCAGCCCAGGGGGCCGTCCGGAGCAGTTCTTC CASSPGGRPEQFF TRBD1 - TRBJ2-1 TRBV5-1
TGTGCCTGGAGTAACCGACAGAAACCATTCCTGAAACTGTTTTTT CAWSNRQKPFLKLFF - - TRBJ1-4 TRBV30
TGTGCCAGCTCACCCGGGAGTAGGGATCAGCCCCAGCATTTT CASSPGSRDQPQHF - - TRBJ1-5 TRBV18
TGTGCCAGCAGTGCGGACAGGAGTGGAAACACCATATATTTT CASSADRSGNTIYF TRBD1 - TRBJ1-3 TRBV6-1
TGTGCCAGCGGGGGCGGGCCCTCCTACGAGCAGTACTTC CASGGGPSYEQYF - - TRBJ2-7 TRBV28
TGTGCCAGTAGTACTCCCTCTAAAGCCTCTGGAAACACCATATATTTT CASSTPSKASGNTIYF - - TRBJ1-3 TRBV19
TGTGCCAGCAGCCCAAATCGCGGAGGTGTTCACCCAGATACGCAGTATTTT CASSPNRGGVHPDTQYF - - TRBJ2-3 TRBV2
TGTGCCAGCAGCTTGGGACTAGGCGGATACGAGCAGTACTTC CASSLGLGGYEQYF - - TRBJ2-7 TRBV5-4
TGTGCCAGCGGGAGAGGTCAAAATGAGCAGTTCTTC CASGRGQNEQFF - - TRBJ2-1 TRBV6-5
TGTGCCAGCACCGGACAGTTGAACACTGAAGCTTTCTTT CASTGQLNTEAFF - few TRBJ1-1 TRBV6-1
TGTGCCAGCAGCGGCATGGTGGGGGAGGCAGGAGAGACCCAGTACTTC CASSGMVGEAGETQYF - - TRBJ2-5 TRBV7-9
TGTGCCAGCAGCTTATTGGCTAGCAGGACAGATACGCAGTATTTT CASSLLASRTDTQYF - - TRBJ2-3 TRBV7-3
TGTGCCAGCAGTCAAGATACTTACTCGACAGGGGGCTCACGTGAAGCTTTCTTT CASSQDTYSTGGSREAFF TRBD1 - TRBJ1-1 TRBV6-1
TGTGCCAGCAGTGAAGCAGCAGGTCGAAATGAAAAACTGTTTTTT CASSEAAGRNEKLFF - - TRBJ1-4 TRBV6-1
TGTGCCAGCAGCTTAGAACCCGGGACAGGGGAAGAGACCCAGTACTTC CASSLEPGTGEETQYF TRBD1 - TRBJ2-5 TRBV11-1
TGTGCCAGCAGCTCGGGGGGAGAGACCCAGTACTTC CASSSGGETQYF TRBD2 once TRBJ2-5 TRBV5-4
TGTGCCAGCAGTTTACCGACGAGACAGGAGAACTATGGCTACACCTTC CASSLPTRQENYGYTF - - TRBJ1-2 TRBV28
TGTGCCAGCAGTTACTCAGCCGGACAGGTGAACACTGAAGCTTTCTTT CASSYSAGQVNTEAFF TRBD1 - TRBJ1-1 TRBV6-5
TGTGCCAGCAGTGAATGGACAGGGCGGCGAGAGACCCAGTACTTC CASSEWTGRRETQYF TRBD1 - TRBJ2-5 TRBV25-1
TGTGCCAGTAATGACGGGAGAGGTTCCTACAATGAGCAGTTCTTC CASNDGRGSYNEQFF - - TRBJ2-1 TRBV19